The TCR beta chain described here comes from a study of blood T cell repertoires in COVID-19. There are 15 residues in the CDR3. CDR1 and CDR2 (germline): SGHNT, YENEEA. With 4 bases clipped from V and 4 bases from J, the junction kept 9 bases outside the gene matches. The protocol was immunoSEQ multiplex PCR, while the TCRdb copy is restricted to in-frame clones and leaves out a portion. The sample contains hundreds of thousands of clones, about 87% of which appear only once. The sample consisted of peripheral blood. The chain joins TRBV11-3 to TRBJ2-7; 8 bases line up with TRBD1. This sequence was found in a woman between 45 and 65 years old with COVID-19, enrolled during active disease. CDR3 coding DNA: TGTGCCAGCAGCTCAAAGGACAGGGCACTATACGAGCAGTACTTC. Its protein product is CASSSKDRALYEQYF.